This T cell receptor (beta chain) was captured by sequencing in a study of CD8 T cells in Susac syndrome. Points from the study as a whole: As the study acknowledged, the number of individuals who were part of its TCR sequencing and HLA analysis was relatively small.

The ends lost 4 bases at V and 1 base at J; junction bases unmatched: 4. Per the germline V gene, CDR1 is SGDLS and CDR2 is YYNGEE. The CDR3 is 14 residues long. Reverse transcription of 0.5 to 1 ug RNA was carried out with random hexamers. Across 54 Vbeta and 13 Jbeta, TCR beta CDR3 was amplified with immunoSEQ multiplex PCR. TCRdb re-derived calls from the immunoSEQ multiplex PCR reads in MiXCR, one entry per CDR3 protein. The sample records more than 70,000 distinct CDR3 sequences, 85% to 95% being singletons. Regarding this clonotype: Its target is unknown.

The sequence came from a human donor in good health. The V call is TRBV9, the J call TRBJ2-5; 7 bases line up with TRBD2. The sequencing input was CD8+ T cells from PBMCs. The CDR3, as DNA: TGTGCCAGCAGCCCTCAGCGGGGCCAAGAGACCCAGTACTTC. Amino acid sequence: CASSPQRGQETQYF.